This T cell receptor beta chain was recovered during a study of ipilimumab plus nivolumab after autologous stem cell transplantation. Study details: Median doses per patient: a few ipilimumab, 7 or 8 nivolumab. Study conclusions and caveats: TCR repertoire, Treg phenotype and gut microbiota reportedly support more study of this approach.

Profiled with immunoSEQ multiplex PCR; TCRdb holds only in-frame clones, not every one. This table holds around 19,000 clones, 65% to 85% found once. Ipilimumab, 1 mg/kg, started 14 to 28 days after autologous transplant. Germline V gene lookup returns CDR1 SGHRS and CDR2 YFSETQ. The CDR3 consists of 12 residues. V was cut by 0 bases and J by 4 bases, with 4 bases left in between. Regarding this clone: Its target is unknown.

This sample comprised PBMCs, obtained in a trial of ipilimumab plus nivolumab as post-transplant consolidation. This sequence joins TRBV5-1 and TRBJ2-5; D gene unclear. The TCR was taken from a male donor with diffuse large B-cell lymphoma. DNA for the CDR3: TGCGCCAGCAGCTTGGCCGGAGAGACCCAGTACTTC. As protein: CASSLAGETQYF.